Given below is one T cell receptor (beta chain) in context. Its antigen is still unknown. These data come from a study of T cells after yellow fever vaccination. By 5'RACE template switching, TCR cDNA was produced, with a universal primer site and UMIs added in the process. Using its own MiXCR run on the 5' RACE reads, TCRdb lists one record per CDR3 protein. Of roughly 250,000 distinct CDR3 sequences listed, over 10% are singletons. CDR1 and CDR2 (germline): MNHEY, SVGEGT. J lost 0 bases, V lost 7 bases, and 9 bases had no gene match. The CDR3 runs to 16 residues. Whole-study findings and limits: Among primary-vaccination clones, most reappeared after the booster, at roughly 95% for CD4 and around 91% for CD8. Researchers report a weaker secondary response that nonetheless peaked faster, day 5 versus 15. Abundant contaminating clonotypes from the bulk population could appear in FACS-sorted repertoires.

The specimen was CD4+ T cells sorted from PBMCs, collected 45 days after the yellow fever booster vaccination. The TCR originated in a young man who received the YFV17D yellow fever vaccine. The J gene is TRBJ2-1, the V gene TRBV6-2 or TRBV6-3, with 7 positions matching TRBD2. The CDR3 spells CASKPGGKSSYNEQFF. The DNA for the CDR3 is TGTGCCAGCAAGCCGGGAGGCAAAAGCTCCTACAATGAGCAGTTCTTC.